Listed here is a single T cell receptor (beta chain). Its antigen remains unknown. Assay: immunoSEQ multiplex PCR; the TCRdb copy retains only in-frame clones and omits some. The repertoire holds 65,000 to 75,000 clones, with 85% to 95% as singletons. This record comes from a study of cytomegalovirus exposure and HLA in healthy donors. Study-level points and caveats: While the bulk of TCR sequences proved rare, some public TCRs turned up in many donors. High sensitivity and specificity were reportedly achieved when the classifier diagnosed cytomegalovirus status.

The CDR3 spans 15 residues. V lost 4 bases, J lost 8 bases, and 18 bases lay in between. Germline CDR1 reads MGHRA; CDR2 reads YSYEKL. The sequence came from a man younger than 35 in good health and CMV-seropositive. The chain employs TRBV4-1 and TRBJ1-3; D is possibly TRBD1 (5 bases). The sample consisted of PBMCs. In DNA form, the CDR3 reads TGCGCCAGCAGCCCCCACGGGTTGGGGCTTGACACCATATATTTT. Translation gives CASSPHGLGLDTIYF.